This TCR beta chain appears in the sequencing data of a study of T cells in Graves' hyperthyroidism and ophthalmopathy. Germline V CDR1 and CDR2: DFQATT, SNEGSKA (reference sequence). This CDR3 is 13 amino acids long. Authors of the study amplified TCR beta CDR3 regions from RNA transcripts. The primer set for the first-round RT-PCR of the TCR CDR3 was HTBI. Via MiXCR, TCRdb re-called the multiplex PCR reads, giving one row per CDR3 protein. The top ten hold roughly 8.3% of the sample, which has about 840,000 distinct CDR3 sequences, over 35% seen once. The source material was blood. The clonotype was recovered from a man aged 18-30 years with Graves' hyperthyroidism. The chain carries TRBV20-1 and TRBJ2-7; D remains unclear. The CDR3, as DNA: TGCAGCAGCTTATTCGACACCACCTACGAGCAGTACTTC. Its protein is CSSLFDTTYEQYF.